These 9 T cell receptor beta chains were sequenced from one sample in a study of vaccination effects on CD4 cells after COVID-19. The assay was immunoSEQ multiplex PCR, and TCRdb's table has in-frame clones only and misses some. The table lists about 45,000 clones, around 70% of them singletons. For these receptors, no antigen is known. CD4+ T cells were isolated after around 9 days of culture. Everyone in the study got two shots of either the BNT162b2 or mRNA-1273 vaccine. The sample here was CD4+ T cells from PBMCs cultured without peptide, taken after COVID-19 vaccination. Every receptor here comes from a human donor who received a COVID-19 vaccine.

This clone was seen more than once but under ten times. The chain carries TRBV5-4 and TRBJ2-1; D remains ambiguous. Germline CDR1 reads SGHNT; CDR2 reads YYREEE (reference sequence). The V and J ends lost 0 bases and 0 bases respectively, with 7 bases between them. The CDR3 is 15 amino acids. CDR3 coding DNA: TGTGCCAGCAGCTTGGAAGTGAGCTCCTACAATGAGCAGTTCTTC. Protein: CASSLEVSSYNEQFF.

This chain joins TRBV6-5 and TRBJ2-7, with D perhaps matching TRBD2 (6 bases). CDR1 and CDR2 from the germline V gene are MNHEY and SVGAGI. The germline V and J ends were trimmed by 0 bases and 0 bases, with 9 bases remaining between them. The CDR3 runs to 15 residues. CDR3 in amino acids: CASSYSYGGSYEQYF. The CDR3, as DNA: TGTGCCAGCAGTTACTCTTACGGGGGCTCCTACGAGCAGTACTTC.

This chain connects TRBV7-7 to TRBJ2-1; TRBD2 matches 9 bases. V lost 1 base to trimming and J lost 8 bases; unmatched junction nucleotides: 6. CDR3 length: 15 amino acids. Germline V CDR1 and CDR2: SSHAT, FNYEAQ (reference sequence). CDR3 region: CASSLGAGGSDEQFF. CDR3 bases: TGTGCCAGCAGCTTAGGAGCGGGGGGATCGGATGAGCAGTTCTTC.

The chain employs TRBV4-1 and TRBJ2-1, with 10 bases that match TRBD2. This CDR3 has 19 amino acids. J lost 5 bases, V lost 5 bases, and 18 bases had no gene match. Germline V gene sequence: CDR1 MGHRA, CDR2 YSYEKL. As DNA, the CDR3 is TGCGCCAGCAGCTCTCCGGGACTAGCGCGAGGGGGAGGAAACAATGAGCAGTTCTTC. This codes for CASSSPGLARGGGNNEQFF.

The sample holds a few counts of this clone. The chain uses TRBV27 and TRBJ2-2; D gene unclear. Germline CDR1 reads MNHEY; CDR2 reads SMNVEV (reference sequence). Trimming left V 0 bases short and J 0 bases short, with 14 bases between. The CDR3 sequence is 18 residues long. The CDR3 is CASSLSSWALTNTGELFF. The CDR3 DNA reads TGTGCCAGCAGTTTATCCTCTTGGGCTCTCACGAACACCGGGGAGCTGTTTTTT.

The V call is TRBV6-1, the J call TRBJ2-5; D is unclear. CDR1 and CDR2 from the germline V gene are MNHNS and SASEGT. The CDR3 is 13 residues long. The V and J ends lost 3 bases and 2 bases respectively, with 7 bases between them. CDR3 DNA: TGTGCCAGCAGTGATCAGCCTCAAGAGACCCAGTACTTC. Translated, it gives CASSDQPQETQYF.

The chain couples TRBV5-4 to TRBJ2-7; D might be TRBD1 or TRBD2, each matching 5 bases. V lost 3 bases and J lost 7, with 17 bases in between. The CDR3 is 14 residues long. Germline V gene sequence: CDR1 SGHNT, CDR2 YYREEE (reference sequence). In nucleotides, the CDR3 is TGTGCCAGCAGCTCCGCCCGGGGCCTGGGGGAGCAGTACTTC. This gives the protein CASSSARGLGEQYF.

The chain recombines TRBV10-3 with TRBJ2-4, with D perhaps matching TRBD2 (5 bases). Trimming took 0 bases from V and 1 from J, leaving 13 bases between them. The CDR3 totals 17 residues. The germline gives CDR1 ENHRY, CDR2 SYGVKD. The CDR3 coding sequence is TGTGCCATCAGTGAGTCGGACTCACACCCGGCCAAAAACATTCAGTACTTC. Amino acids: CAISESDSHPAKNIQYF.

The rearrangement joins TRBV5-1 to TRBJ1-1; D is unresolved. Germline values: CDR1 SGHRS, CDR2 YFSETQ. The germline V and J ends were trimmed by 3 bases and 8 bases, with 14 bases remaining between them. This CDR3 spans 13 amino acids. CDR3 region: CASSSAGVREAFF. CDR3 coding DNA: TGCGCCAGCAGCTCGGCCGGGGTAAGGGAAGCTTTCTTT.